This section outlines one TCR beta chain sequence together with its context. These data are taken from a study of blood T cell repertoires in COVID-19. The wider study: Donors in the United States, Italy and Spain gave samples during acute or convalescent COVID-19. In each case, the material was cDNA or gDNA derived from T cells, B-cell-depleted T cells, or PBMCs.

In germline, CDR1 is SNHLY, CDR2 FYNNEI. This CDR3 contains 16 residues. The V end was cut by 0 bases, the J end by 7 bases, with 18 bases between. Per the authors' pipeline: Researchers report that nucleated cell counts were estimated from reference gene primer amplification. Sequenced by immunoSEQ multiplex PCR; TCRdb stores in-frame clones only, minus some. V and J calls and clone size are given by that table; D and trimming were obtained from the DNA. The repertoire holds around 100,000 clones, with 87% as singletons. This sequence joins TRBV2 and TRBJ1-2, with D tentatively TRBD1 (6 bases). Material: peripheral blood. This clonotype was obtained from a middle-aged man in a cohort sampled during active COVID-19. In DNA form, the CDR3 reads TGTGCCAGCAGTGAAGCGCTCGCAGGGGAGGGCGGTGGCTACACCTTC. It yields the protein CASSEALAGEGGGYTF.